This TCR beta chain was recovered during a study of cytomegalovirus exposure and HLA in healthy donors. A remark on this clone: Its antigen is not known.

The PCR ran on 60 Vbeta and 13 Jbeta primers. Measured with immunoSEQ multiplex PCR; TCRdb has only the in-frame clones, and not every one. The sample includes around 120,000 clones, 80% of them seen just once. Study-wide points: Among CMV-associated TCR beta chains, most appeared HLA-restricted in a later analysis. A later analysis showed HLA-associated TCR beta chains outstripping equally common others in clonal expansion.

V gave up 5 bases and J gave up 0 bases, with 6 bases separating them. The CDR3 is 13 amino acids. From germline, CDR1 is MRHNA and CDR2 SNTAGT. V gene TRBV6-4 combines with J gene TRBJ2-3, with a tentative D call TRBD2 (5 bases). The sample taken for sequencing was PBMCs. The TCR originated in a male donor in good health and CMV-seronegative. The CDR3 sequence is CASSSGSTDTQYF. CDR3 nucleotides: TGTGCCAGCAGTAGCGGTAGCACAGATACGCAGTATTTT.